Shown below are 27 T cell receptor beta chains from a single sample sequenced in a study of blood T cell repertoires in COVID-19. Produced via immunoSEQ multiplex PCR; TCRdb's table is partial and in-frame only. The data show 210,000 or so clones, about 90% seen once. The sequenced sample consisted of peripheral blood. Receptor source: a woman aged 60-70 years with acute or convalescent COVID-19.

CDR3 sequence: CASSHRDRGRGNTIYF. Written as DNA, the CDR3 is TGTGCCAGCAGCCACAGAGACAGGGGCAGGGGAAACACCATATATTTT. The V and J genes are TRBV3-1 (or the pseudogene TRBV3-2) and TRBJ1-3; 8 bases are shared with TRBD1. J was trimmed by 4 bases and V by 3 bases; bases with no gene match: 8. The CDR3 runs to 16 residues. From germline, CDR1 is LGHDT and CDR2 YNNKEL (reference sequence).

This chain joins TRBV10-2 and TRBJ1-1; 7 bases fit TRBD1. CDR3 length equals 15 residues. V trimming: 2 bases; J trimming: 2 bases; junction bases outside the gene matches: 5. CDR1 and CDR2 from the germline V gene are WSHSY and SAAADI. CDR3 nucleotides: TGCGCCAGCAGTGAGGCAGGGGGGCGAAACACTGAAGCTTTCTTT. Amino acids: CASSEAGGRNTEAFF.

V gene TRBV30 combines with J gene TRBJ2-1; a possible D gene is TRBD1 (6 bases). This CDR3 has 14 residues. Germline loops: CDR1 GTSNPN, CDR2 SVGIG (reference sequence). The V end lost 2 bases, the J end lost 6 bases, and 14 bases lay between the germline ends. The CDR3 nucleotides read TGTGCCTGGAGTAGGGGGTTCGGGCCCAATGAGCAGTTCTTC. Protein sequence: CAWSRGFGPNEQFF.

The chain has TRBV7-8 and TRBJ2-5; the D is unclear. Germline values: CDR1 SGHVS, CDR2 FQNEAQ. Deletions cut 1 base from V and 13 bases from J, with 25 bases between. This CDR3 comprises 16 residues. CDR3 sequence reads: CASSLEYYPPAPRVYF. CDR3 sequence (DNA): TGTGCCAGCAGCTTAGAGTACTACCCCCCAGCGCCACGGGTGTACTTC.

V gene TRBV30 combines with J gene TRBJ1-6; no reliable D call. V shed 1 base and J shed 0 bases, with 7 bases lying between them. The CDR3 sequence is 15 residues long. Germline V gene sequence: CDR1 GTSNPN, CDR2 SVGIG (reference sequence). The chain's CDR3 is CAWSALSSYNSPLHF. The CDR3 nucleotides are TGTGCCTGGAGTGCACTGAGCTCCTATAATTCACCCCTCCACTTT. The variable domain in full, completed from reference TRBV30 and TRBJ1-6, reads SQTIHQWPATLVQPVGSPLSLECTVEGTSNPNLYWYRQAAGRGLQLLFYSVGIGQISSEVPQNLSASRPQDRQFILSSKKLLLSDSGFYLCAWSALSSYNSPLHFGNGTRLTVT.

The chain joins TRBV7-2 to TRBJ2-7; a possible D gene is TRBD2 (6 bases). Trimming left V 2 bases short and J 1 base short, with 12 bases between. This CDR3 is 15 amino acids long. Germline V CDR1 and CDR2: SGHTA, FQGNSA. CDR3 region: CASSLRGDFSYEQYF. Written as DNA, the CDR3 is TGTGCCAGCAGCTTAAGAGGGGACTTTTCCTACGAGCAGTACTTC.

The chain combines TRBV5-6 with TRBJ2-7, with TRBD1 matching over 10 bases. V was clipped by 4 bases and J by 4 bases; unmatched bases: 5. Germline V gene sequence: CDR1 SGHDT, CDR2 YYEEEE. CDR3 size: 14 residues. The CDR3 spells CASSGAGQGYEQYF. The DNA for the CDR3 is TGTGCCAGCAGCGGGGCGGGACAGGGGTACGAGCAGTACTTC.

The chain has TRBV18 and TRBJ2-7; 11 bases are a match to TRBD2. Trimming cost V 0 bases and J 7 bases; bases outside gene matches: 17. Germline-derived CDR1 and CDR2 are KGHSH and LQKENI. This CDR3 contains 19 residues. The CDR3 DNA reads TGTGCCAGCTCACCACCGGCGGGAAGGACTAGCGGGCCCGGAAGGGAGCAGTACTTC. The encoded protein is CASSPPAGRTSGPGREQYF.

The rearrangement links TRBV4-2 to TRBJ1-6; TRBD1 aligns across 7 bases. Trimming removed 4 bases from V and 4 bases from J; junction bases left unmatched: 4. The V gene's germline CDR1 is LGHNA and CDR2 YNFKEQ. The CDR3 is 15 amino acids. The CDR3 reads CASSPGTDYNSPLHF. The CDR3 DNA reads as TGTGCCAGCAGCCCTGGGACAGATTATAATTCACCCCTCCACTTT.

The CDR3 nucleotides read TGTGCCTGGACCTCAGTCAGTACCACGTATGGCTACACCTTC. Translated, it gives CAWTSVSTTYGYTF. This rearrangement joins TRBV30 to TRBJ1-2; D not certain. V was cut by 4 bases and J by 5 bases, with 17 bases left in between. The CDR3 runs to 14 residues. Germline V CDR1 and CDR2: GTSNPN, SVGIG (reference sequence). Complete variable domain (other parts from reference TRBV30 and TRBJ1-2): SQTIHQWPATLVQPVGSPLSLECTVEGTSNPNLYWYRQAAGRGLQLLFYSVGIGQISSEVPQNLSASRPQDRQFILSSKKLLLSDSGFYLCAWTSVSTTYGYTFGSGTRLTVV.

The chain links TRBV5-5 to TRBJ2-7, with D possibly being TRBD1 (6 bases). The CDR3 length is 15 residues. The germline CDR1 and CDR2 sequences are SGHKS and YYEKEE (reference sequence). Trimming left V 0 bases short and J 2 bases short, with 12 bases between. The DNA of the CDR3 is TGTGCCAGCAGCTTGGATAGGGACACAGCCTACGAGCAGTACTTC. This sequence encodes CASSLDRDTAYEQYF. The full variable domain, its missing parts supplied by reference TRBV5-5 and TRBJ2-7, is DAGVTQSPTHLIKTRGQQVTLRCSPISGHKSVSWYQQVLGQGPQFIFQYYEKEERGRGNFPDRFSARQFPNYSSELNVNALLLGDSALYLCASSLDRDTAYEQYFGPGTRLTVT.

The V call is TRBV7-6, the J call TRBJ2-1, with a weak D call TRBD2 (6 bases). Germline CDR1 and CDR2: SGHVS and FNYEAQ. The CDR3 covers 17 residues. Trimming pared 5 bases from V and 1 base from J, leaving 18 bases between. CDR3 coding DNA: TGTGCCAGCAGCGCCGGGACTCTTAGTAATTCCTACAATGAGCAGTTCTTC. Translation gives CASSAGTLSNSYNEQFF.

This chain joins TRBV4-1 and TRBJ2-5, with D possibly matching TRBD2 (6 bases). V was pared by 0 bases and J by 8 bases, with 13 bases between. The CDR3 totals 14 residues. Per the germline V gene, CDR1 is MGHRA and CDR2 is YSYEKL. The CDR3 DNA sequence: TGCGCCAGCAGCCAAGAGGAGGGTCGGGTCACCCAGTACTTC. This encodes CASSQEEGRVTQYF.

The V and J genes are TRBV4-2 and TRBJ2-3, with D possibly matching TRBD1 (5 bases). The length of the CDR3 is 15 residues. The V and J ends lost 1 base and 0 bases respectively, with 8 bases between them. Germline V gene data show CDR1 as LGHNA and CDR2 as YNFKEQ. The CDR3: CASSQGTKSTDTQYF. DNA of the CDR3: TGTGCCAGCAGCCAAGGGACAAAGAGCACAGATACGCAGTATTTT.

V and J are TRBV6-5 and TRBJ1-6, with a weak D call TRBD1 (5 bases). Trimming took off 6 bases at V and 6 bases at J, with 9 bases between the two ends. Germline CDR1 MNHEY, CDR2 SVGAGI. The CDR3 contains 13 residues. This CDR3 is CASRLRGNSPLHF. For the CDR3, the DNA is TGTGCCAGCAGACTAAGGGGTAATTCACCCCTCCACTTT.

CDR3 in DNA: TGCGCCAGCAACCCCGGTGCAGGGAACACTGAAGCTTTCTTT. Translation: CASNPGAGNTEAFF. This sequence joins TRBV5-1 and TRBJ1-1, with D hard to call. The V end lost 6 bases, the J end lost 1 base, and 13 bases lay between the germline ends. Germline V CDR1 and CDR2: SGHRS, YFSETQ. The CDR3 sequence is 14 residues long.

V and J are TRBV15 and TRBJ1-2; 8 bases match TRBD1. V trimming: 2 bases; J trimming: 0 bases; junction bases outside the gene matches: 8. The CDR3 loop spans 17 amino acids. Germline values: CDR1 LNHNV, CDR2 YYDKDF (reference sequence). The CDR3 region has the DNA TGTGCCACCAGCAGACCTCGGGACAGGAGAGCTAACTATGGCTACACCTTC. Translation: CATSRPRDRRANYGYTF.

The J gene is TRBJ1-4, the V gene TRBV5-8, with 8 bases aligning to TRBD1. The germline gives CDR1 SGHTS, CDR2 YDEGEE. The CDR3 extends over 15 amino acids. V lost 0 bases, J lost 6 bases, and 4 bases stayed unmatched. CDR3 residues: CASSLVGTGDEKLFF. The CDR3, as DNA: TGTGCCAGCAGCTTGGTAGGGACAGGAGATGAAAAACTGTTTTTT.

The rearrangement links TRBV3-1 (or the pseudogene TRBV3-2) to TRBJ2-3; TRBD2 matches 11 bases. This CDR3 comprises 16 residues. Per germline, CDR1 LGHDT and CDR2 YNNKEL (reference sequence). Trimming removed 8 bases from V and 0 bases from J; junction bases left unmatched: 7. The chain's CDR3 is CASCPGLAVSTDTQYF. In DNA, the CDR3 is TGTGCCAGCTGTCCGGGACTAGCGGTTAGCACAGATACGCAGTATTTT.

This chain links TRBV19 with TRBJ1-4, with TRBD1 matching 8 bases. In germline, CDR1 is LNHDA, CDR2 SQIVND (reference sequence). After removal of 2 bases from V and 7 bases from J, the junction contained 3 bases not matched to a gene. The CDR3 sequence is 14 residues long. The DNA for the CDR3 is TGTGCCAGTAGTATAACGACAGGGGTTGAAAAACTGTTTTTT. This codes for CASSITTGVEKLFF.

This clone was seen only a few times. The chain uses TRBV9 and TRBJ2-2, with TRBD1 matching over 9 bases. The germline CDR1 and CDR2 sequences are SGDLS and YYNGEE. The V gene end was trimmed by 3 bases and the J gene end by 3 bases; junction bases not matched to a gene: 3. The CDR3 runs to 15 residues. This chain's CDR3 is CASSEGQGYTGELFF. Here the CDR3 DNA reads TGTGCCAGCAGCGAGGGACAGGGATACACCGGGGAGCTGTTTTTT.

The V and J genes are TRBV5-5 and TRBJ1-2; D is ambiguous. Germline CDR1 is SGHKS and CDR2 is YYEKEE (reference sequence). Trimming cost V 0 bases and J 2 bases, with 14 bases left between them. The CDR3 spans 16 residues. CDR3: CASSLGPSPKNYGYTF. Here the CDR3 DNA reads TGTGCCAGCAGCTTGGGCCCCAGTCCGAAGAACTATGGCTACACCTTC.

The genes are TRBV7-6 and TRBJ2-3; 13 positions match TRBD2. CDR3 length: 18 residues. The J segment lost 0 bases and the V segment lost 2 bases, leaving 5 bases of the junction unmatched. Germline V lookup: CDR1 SGHVS, CDR2 FNYEAQ. The CDR3 protein is CASSLSTSGGASTDTQYF. Here the CDR3 DNA reads TGTGCCAGCAGCTTATCCACTAGCGGGGGGGCTAGCACAGATACGCAGTATTTT.

The genes are TRBV7-3 and TRBJ2-1; 8 bases align to TRBD2. Germline V gene sequence: CDR1 SGHTA, CDR2 FQGTGA. The CDR3 is made up of 17 amino acids. V dropped 2 bases and J dropped 0; count of bases not matched to a gene: 6. The CDR3 here is CASSLVGTSSSYNEQFF. In DNA form, the CDR3 reads TGTGCCAGCAGCTTAGTCGGGACTAGTAGCTCCTACAATGAGCAGTTCTTC.

The rearrangement joins TRBV30 to TRBJ1-1; tentatively, D is TRBD1 (5 bases). V lost 3 bases and J lost 0, with 8 bases in between. The CDR3 covers 13 residues. CDR1 is GTSNPN, CDR2 SVGIG, per germline (reference sequence). CDR3 amino acids: CAWSRAVNTEAFF. The DNA for the CDR3 is TGTGCCTGGAGCAGGGCAGTGAACACTGAAGCTTTCTTT.

This chain uses TRBV18 with TRBJ1-1, with 10 nucleotides matching TRBD1. The CDR3 runs 14 residues. CDR1 KGHSH and CDR2 LQKENI come from the germline V gene. Trimming removed 3 bases from V and 4 bases from J; junction bases left unmatched: 2. CDR3 sequence: CASSPDRGGTEAFF. Written as DNA, the CDR3 is TGTGCCAGCTCACCGGACAGGGGGGGCACTGAAGCTTTCTTT.

CDR3 protein: CASSRGVRGMVHNSPLHF. In DNA form, the CDR3 reads TGTGCCAGCAGTCGAGGTGTACGGGGTATGGTACATAATTCACCCCTCCACTTT. The genes are TRBV7-8 and TRBJ1-6; D not resolved. Trimming took 6 bases from V and 5 from J, leaving 23 bases between them. The CDR3 covers 18 residues. Per germline, CDR1 SGHVS and CDR2 FQNEAQ.